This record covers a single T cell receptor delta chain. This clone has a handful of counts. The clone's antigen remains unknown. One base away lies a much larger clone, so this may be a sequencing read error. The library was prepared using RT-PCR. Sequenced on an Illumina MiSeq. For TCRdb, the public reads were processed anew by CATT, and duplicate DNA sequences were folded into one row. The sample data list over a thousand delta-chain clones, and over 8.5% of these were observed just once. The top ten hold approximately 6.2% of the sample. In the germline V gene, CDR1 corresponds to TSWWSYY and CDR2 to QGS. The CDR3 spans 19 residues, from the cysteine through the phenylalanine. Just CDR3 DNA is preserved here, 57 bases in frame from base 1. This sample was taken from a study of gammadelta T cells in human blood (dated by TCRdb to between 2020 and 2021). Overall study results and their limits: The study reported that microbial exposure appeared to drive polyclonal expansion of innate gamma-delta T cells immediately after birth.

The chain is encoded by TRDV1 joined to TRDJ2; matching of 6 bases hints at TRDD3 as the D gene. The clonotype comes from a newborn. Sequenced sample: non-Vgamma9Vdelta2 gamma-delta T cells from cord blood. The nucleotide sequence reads TGTGCTTTTGGGGAACTAGTCCCCTCTGGGGATCCTTTGACAGCACAACTCTTCTTT. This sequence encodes CAFGELVPSGDPLTAQLFF.